This paragraph reports one T cell receptor beta chain. Its cognate antigen is unknown. Replicate sorted-subset PCRs were loaded with around 220 ng DNA, approximately 31,000 T cell genomes. TCRdb's copy holds only in-frame clones and misses some; the assay was immunoSEQ multiplex PCR. The sample lists around 2.5 million clones, 80% to 95% seen once, with approximately 0.37% in the top ten. Germline trimming cut 0 bases from V and 1 base from J; bases unmatched to any gene: 2. Germline CDR1 ENHRY, CDR2 SYGVKD. The CDR3 has 15 amino acids. The entry originates in a study of shared clonotypes between healthy human individuals. Regarding the study as a whole: Clonotypes that were shared across several donors made up around 5% of naive CD4 clonotypes. Compared with clonotypes that all four donors shared, non-shared clonotypes had lower generation probabilities. Naive subsets generally exceeded memory subsets in estimated richness.

This receptor was identified in a man aged 18 to 30 in good health. Some clones in this sample may be carry-over from other donors' samples. Material: naive CD4+ T cells from PBMCs. Subset specified: CD45RA+ positively selected. The chain recombines TRBV10-3 with TRBJ2-5; 7 bases align to TRBD2. CDR3 sequence reads: CAISESGTTQETQYF. Here the CDR3 DNA reads TGTGCCATCAGTGAGTCTGGGACTACCCAAGAGACCCAGTACTTC.